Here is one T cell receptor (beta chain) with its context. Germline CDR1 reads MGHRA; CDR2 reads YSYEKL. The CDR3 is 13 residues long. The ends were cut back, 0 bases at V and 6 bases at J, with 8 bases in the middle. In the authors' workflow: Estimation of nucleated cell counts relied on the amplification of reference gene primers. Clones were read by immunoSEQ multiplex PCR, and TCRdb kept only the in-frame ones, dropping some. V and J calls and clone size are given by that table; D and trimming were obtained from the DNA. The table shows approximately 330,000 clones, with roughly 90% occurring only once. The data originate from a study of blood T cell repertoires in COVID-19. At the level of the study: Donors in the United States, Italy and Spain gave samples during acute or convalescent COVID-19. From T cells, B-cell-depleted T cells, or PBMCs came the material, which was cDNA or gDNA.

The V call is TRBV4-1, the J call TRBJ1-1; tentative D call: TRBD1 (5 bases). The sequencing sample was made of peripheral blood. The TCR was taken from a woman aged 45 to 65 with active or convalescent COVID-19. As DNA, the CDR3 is TGCGCCAGCAGCCAAGAGGGGCGACCTGAAGCTTTCTTT. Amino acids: CASSQEGRPEAFF.